The 27 T cell receptor beta chains in this list originate from one sample, sequenced in a study of TIL therapy for anti-PD-1-resistant metastatic lung cancer. The immunoSEQ assay was v3. Data came from immunoSEQ multiplex PCR; TCRdb stores just in-frame clones and leaves some out. Among 20,000 to 25,000 clones, 60% to 85% were seen once, and the ten largest hold under 9.5%. Stated time point: pre-treatment sample, taken before nivolumab and TIL therapy. The sample here was blood, taken at baseline. The receptors derive from a person aged 30 to 80 with non-small cell lung cancer.

This chain links TRBV5-4 with TRBJ2-5; a possible D gene is TRBD1 (5 bases). The end of the DNA aligns better with TRBJ2-7, so the J call may be wrong. The CDR3 has 15 amino acids. Germline values: CDR1 SGHNT, CDR2 YYREEE (reference sequence). The CDR3 bases are TGTGCCAGCAGCTCCCTCAGTCAGGGTATAGGCGAGCAGTACTTC. Protein sequence: CASSSLSQGIGEQYF.

J is TRBJ1-2 and V is TRBV28; D remains unclear. V gave up 2 bases and J gave up 4 bases, with 8 bases separating them. This CDR3 spans 13 amino acids. The germline gives CDR1 MDHEN, CDR2 SYDVKM. This CDR3 is CASSLLGSYGYTF. DNA of the CDR3: TGTGCCAGCAGTTTACTCGGTAGCTATGGCTACACCTTC.

CDR3 sequence: CASSFGADEQYF. Here the CDR3 DNA reads TGCGCCAGCAGCTTCGGAGCGGACGAGCAGTACTTC. This chain uses TRBV5-1 with TRBJ2-7; tentative D call: TRBD2 (5 bases). The CDR3 spans 12 residues. Germline V lookup: CDR1 SGHRS, CDR2 YFSETQ. V was cut by 2 bases and J by 5 bases, with 8 bases left in between.

The J gene is TRBJ2-7, the V gene TRBV9; D not certain. V lost 0 bases and J 5 bases, leaving 18 bases between the germline ends. In germline, CDR1 is SGDLS, CDR2 YYNGEE. The CDR3 totals 16 residues. CDR3 protein: CASSVGIGLESDEQYF. Written as DNA, the CDR3 is TGTGCCAGCAGCGTAGGTATCGGGCTAGAGAGCGACGAGCAGTACTTC.

The chain combines TRBV19 with TRBJ1-4, with 9 bases aligning to TRBD1. The length of the CDR3 is 14 residues. With V trimmed by 7 bases and J by 3 bases, 3 bases remained unmatched. The V gene's germline CDR1 is LNHDA and CDR2 SQIVND (reference sequence). The CDR3, as DNA: TGTGCCAGTACCGACAGGGGGTCTAATGAAAAACTGTTTTTT. Protein product: CASTDRGSNEKLFF.

This chain connects TRBV11-2 to TRBJ2-1; D is possibly TRBD2 (6 bases). The CDR3 length is 16 residues. CDR1 SGHAT and CDR2 FQNNGV come from the germline V gene. V was shortened by 1 base and J by 6 bases, with 16 bases between the two germline ends. As DNA, the CDR3 is TGTGCCAGCAGCTTAGTGCCAGGCGGGATGGCCAATGAGCAGTTCTTC. Translation: CASSLVPGGMANEQFF. The whole variable domain, remainder taken from reference TRBV11-2 and TRBJ2-1, is EAGVAQSPRYKIIEKRQSVAFWCNPISGHATLYWYQQILGQGPKLLIQFQNNGVVDDSQLPKDRFSAERLKGVDSTLKIQPAKLEDSAVYLCASSLVPGGMANEQFFGPGTRLTVL.

This sequence joins TRBV7-2 and TRBJ2-1; TRBD2 agrees at 8 bases. Germline V gene sequence: CDR1 SGHTA, CDR2 FQGNSA. The V gene end was trimmed by 5 bases and the J gene end by 8 bases; junction bases not matched to a gene: 23. This CDR3 comprises 19 residues. The CDR3 nucleotides are TGTGCCAGCAGCCGTGGAGGGTTAGGCGGGGCGGGAGGCTCCCATGAGCAGTTCTTC. Protein sequence: CASSRGGLGGAGGSHEQFF.

The rearrangement joins TRBV6-1 to TRBJ1-2; no reliable D call. This CDR3 has 13 amino acids. The germline CDR1 and CDR2 sequences are MNHNS and SASEGT. Trimming pared 3 bases from V and 4 bases from J, leaving 9 bases between. CDR3: CASSERKVYGYTF. CDR3 DNA sequence: TGTGCCAGCAGTGAGAGAAAAGTCTATGGCTACACCTTC.

This clone was seen a few times. This chain connects TRBV7-9 to TRBJ2-3, with D uncertain. This CDR3 spans 15 amino acids. V was shortened by 0 bases and J by 0 bases, with 7 bases between the two germline ends. CDR1 and CDR2 from the germline V gene are SEHNR and FQNEAQ (reference sequence). DNA of the CDR3: TGTGCCAGCAGCTTAGCTGATACTAGCACAGATACGCAGTATTTT. It is translated as CASSLADTSTDTQYF.

CDR3 bases: TGTGCCAGCAGTGGAGACCGGGACAGGGGCCTGTATAGCAATCAGCCCCAGCATTTT. This codes for CASSGDRDRGLYSNQPQHF. The chain employs TRBV6-1 and TRBJ1-5; TRBD1 agrees at 10 bases. The CDR3 is made up of 19 amino acids. In germline, CDR1 is MNHNS, CDR2 SASEGT. Unmatched junction bases numbered 12, after V lost 4 bases and J lost 0 bases.

The gene calls are TRBV28 and TRBJ2-1; 9 bases align to TRBD1. Trimming took 2 bases from V and 8 from J; bases not matched to a gene: 7. The germline V gene has CDR1 MDHEN and CDR2 SYDVKM. This CDR3 spans 15 amino acids. CDR3 region: CASSLPGTGTHEQFF. DNA of the CDR3: TGTGCCAGCAGTTTACCCGGGACAGGGACACATGAGCAGTTCTTC.

This clone has only one observation. The rearrangement uses TRBV6-6 and TRBJ2-7; 7 bases agree with TRBD1. The CDR3 has 15 amino acids. Looked up from germline, CDR1 is MNHNY and CDR2 is SVGAGI (reference sequence). V shed 4 bases and J 2 bases; nucleotides not matched to a gene: 8. The CDR3 nucleotides are TGTGCCAGCAGTTCCGGGCGACAGGGTACCTACGAGCAGTACTTC. Protein sequence: CASSSGRQGTYEQYF.

V is TRBV6-4 and J is TRBJ1-1; tentative D call: TRBD1 (6 bases). This CDR3 contains 16 residues. Germline V gives CDR1 MRHNA, CDR2 SNTAGT. Deletions cut 7 bases from V and 2 bases from J, with 20 bases between. The CDR3 spells CASKGGTAAINTEAFF. In DNA, the CDR3 is TGTGCCAGCAAGGGGGGGACGGCAGCCATAAACACTGAAGCTTTCTTT.

The gene calls are TRBV5-4 and TRBJ2-2; no reliable D call. Germline CDR1 reads SGHNT; CDR2 reads YYREEE (reference sequence). The V end lost 4 bases, the J end lost 7 bases, and 14 bases lay between the germline ends. This CDR3 has 14 amino acids. The DNA for the CDR3 is TGTGCCAGCAGCCCTTTACAGCAGAACGGGGAGCTGTTTTTT. Translated: CASSPLQQNGELFF.

The gene calls are TRBV11-2 and TRBJ2-3; D is unresolved. Germline values: CDR1 SGHAT, CDR2 FQNNGV. V lost 1 base and J lost 1, with 15 bases in between. This CDR3 has 17 residues. DNA for the CDR3: TGTGCCAGCAGCTTAGTCCGGGTCCAACCGGGCACAGATACGCAGTATTTT. This encodes CASSLVRVQPGTDTQYF.

The chain carries TRBV13 and TRBJ2-7; D tentatively fits TRBD1 or TRBD2 (6 bases each). Trimming stripped 1 base from V and 1 base from J, with 17 bases between. Germline CDR1 PRHDT, CDR2 FYEKMQ (reference sequence). CDR3 length equals 17 residues. CDR3 DNA sequence: TGTGCCAGCAGCTTAGTTTCCGGGGGCTTTCAGTCCTACGAGCAGTACTTC. Translation: CASSLVSGGFQSYEQYF.

This clone occurred once. The chain links TRBV27 to TRBJ1-2; 8 bases are shared with TRBD1. Germline CDR1 and CDR2: MNHEY and SMNVEV (reference sequence). CDR3 length: 16 residues. The junction had 13 bases not matched to a gene; V was cut back by 5 bases and J by 5 bases. The CDR3 is CASSPWTGRKLYGYTF. CDR3 nucleotide sequence: TGTGCCAGCAGTCCGTGGACAGGGCGCAAACTATATGGCTACACCTTC.

The sample holds a few counts of this clone. This chain joins TRBV7-3 and TRBJ2-3, with 10 nucleotides matching TRBD2. This CDR3 contains 14 residues. Germline CDR1 and CDR2: SGHTA and FQGTGA. Trimming at V came to 1 base and at J to 5 bases, leaving 0 bases not matched to a gene. CDR3 sequence (DNA): TGTGCCAGCAGCTTAAAGCGGGGGGGAGATACGCAGTATTTT. It yields the protein CASSLKRGGDTQYF.

The rearrangement links TRBV5-7 to TRBJ2-7; D not certain. TRBV5-7 is flagged as an ORF with uncertain function. The length of the CDR3 is 11 residues. Trimming removed 4 bases from V and 6 bases from J, with 8 bases in between. In nucleotides, the CDR3 is TGTGCCAGCAGCCCCTGGGGCGAGCAGTACTTC. Encoded protein: CASSPWGEQYF.

J is TRBJ2-2 and V is TRBV7-8, with 9 nucleotides matching TRBD1. V lost 3 bases, J lost 2 bases, and 10 bases stayed unmatched. This CDR3 has 18 residues. CDR1 is SGHVS and CDR2 is FQNEAQ in the germline V gene. The CDR3: CASSFRVQGAVNTGELFF. The CDR3 coding sequence is TGTGCCAGCAGCTTTCGCGTACAGGGGGCGGTAAACACCGGGGAGCTGTTTTTT.

A single count supports this clone. The chain couples TRBV19 to TRBJ1-6, with D hard to call. V was trimmed by 6 bases and J by 0 bases, leaving 9 bases between them. Germline CDR1 is LNHDA and CDR2 is SQIVND (reference sequence). This CDR3 region has 15 residues. DNA of the CDR3: TGTGCCAGTAGGACACAGAGCTCCTATAATTCACCCCTCCACTTT. This codes for CASRTQSSYNSPLHF.

This clone has a handful of counts. The chain is built from TRBV5-4 and TRBJ2-7, with no clear D. This CDR3 spans 12 amino acids. Germline V lookup: CDR1 SGHNT, CDR2 YYREEE (reference sequence). V gave up 5 bases and J gave up 4 bases, with 10 bases separating them. As DNA, the CDR3 is TGTGCCAGCAGTTCCGACCTTTACGAGCAGTACTTC. Amino acids: CASSSDLYEQYF.

This clone was seen once. The chain links TRBV19 to TRBJ2-5; TRBD2 agrees at 9 bases. The CDR3 consists of 15 residues. Germline trimming cut 4 bases from V and 1 base from J; bases unmatched to any gene: 4. The germline CDR1 and CDR2 sequences are LNHDA and SQIVND (reference sequence). For the CDR3, the DNA is TGTGCCAGTAGTAGCCTAGCGGGATTCCAAGAGACCCAGTACTTC. This codes for CASSSLAGFQETQYF. The entire variable domain, with the rest obtained from reference TRBV19 and TRBJ2-5, is as follows: DGGITQSPKYLFRKEGQNVTLSCEQNLNHDAMYWYRQDPGQGLRLIYYSQIVNDFQKGDIAEGYSVSREKKESFPLTVTSAQKNPTAFYLCASSSLAGFQETQYFGPGTRLLVL.

This chain joins TRBV28 and TRBJ2-2; possible D gene TRBD2, 6 bases. The CDR3 spans 16 residues. V was cut by 5 bases and J by 4 bases, with 17 bases left in between. The germline gives CDR1 MDHEN, CDR2 SYDVKM. CDR3 amino acids: CASSGTGTRTTGELFF. CDR3 DNA sequence: TGTGCCAGCAGTGGGACTGGGACCCGAACCACCGGGGAGCTGTTTTTT.

The rearrangement uses TRBV11-2 and TRBJ1-1; the D gene is possibly TRBD1 (5 bases). This CDR3 has 14 amino acids. The ends were cut back, 5 bases at V and 2 bases at J, with 12 bases in the middle. Germline V gene data show CDR1 as SGHAT and CDR2 as FQNNGV. The CDR3 loop is CASSRWTQNTEAFF. The CDR3 DNA reads as TGTGCCAGCAGCCGCTGGACACAAAACACTGAAGCTTTCTTT.

J is TRBJ2-5 and V is TRBV25-1; no clear D. CDR3 size: 11 residues. The germline CDR1 and CDR2 sequences are MGHDK and SYGVNS. Trimming cost V 8 bases and J 5 bases, with 9 bases left between them. The CDR3 DNA reads TGTGCCAGCTCGTTAAAGGAGACCCAGTACTTC. Encoded protein: CASSLKETQYF. Based on the CDR3 plus reference TRBV25-1 and TRBJ2-5, the full variable domain is EADIYQTPRYLVIGTGKKITLECSQTMGHDKMYWYQQDPGMELHLIHYSYGVNSTEKGDLSSESTVSRIRTEHFPLTLESARPSHTSQYLCASSLKETQYFGPGTRLLVL.

This chain links TRBV14 with TRBJ2-5; no clear D. Deletions cut 0 bases from V and 5 bases from J, with 7 bases between. Germline CDR1 SGHDN, CDR2 FVKESK. The CDR3 is 13 amino acids. CDR3 protein: CASSQDLGETQYF. The CDR3 nucleotides are TGTGCCAGCAGCCAAGATCTCGGGGAGACCCAGTACTTC.